This paragraph reports one T cell receptor (beta chain). Its antigen is undetermined. The data belong to a study of blood T cells in healthy people across ages. Study-level background: Through template switching, about one barcoded beta molecule was captured per two T cells, as measured in model experiments. Study observations and caveats: Higher naive T cell percentage went strongly together with higher TCR beta diversity. Donor CMV infection status was unknown, possibly confounding age-related changes in expanded clonotypes.

A second PCR of 7 to 11 cycles used a sample-barcoded 5' primer and a J-beta primer mix. TCRdb reprocessed the 5' RACE reads with MiXCR, giving one entry per CDR3 protein. The table records about 1.6 million distinct CDR3 sequences, roughly 32% of them present only once. The CDR3 length is 13 residues. V gave up 5 bases and J gave up 6 bases, with 10 bases separating them. The chain joins TRBV12-3 or TRBV12-4 to TRBJ2-2; D uncertain. The material sequenced was blood. The receptor was isolated from a woman in her 30s in good health. For the CDR3, the DNA is TGTGCCAGCAGTCCGGTGATTCCCGGGGAGCTGTTTTTT. It is translated as CASSPVIPGELFF.